The 10 T cell receptor beta chains below all came from one sample that was sequenced in a study of cytomegalovirus exposure and HLA in healthy donors. With 60 Vbeta and 13 Jbeta primers, the PCR was carried out. Assay used: immunoSEQ multiplex PCR; TCRdb lists only in-frame clones, some missing. The sample contains around 90,000 clones, about 80% of which appear only once. Source material: PBMCs. Every receptor here comes from a human donor in good health.

The chain joins TRBV5-1 to TRBJ1-3; D is possibly TRBD1 (5 bases). Trimming cost V 0 bases and J 4 bases, with 11 bases left between them. The CDR3 length is 15 residues. Germline loops: CDR1 SGHRS, CDR2 YFSETQ. The CDR3 region is CASSLEGNPGNTIYF. The CDR3 DNA follows: TGCGCCAGCAGCTTGGAGGGGAACCCAGGAAACACCATATATTTT.

The chain uses TRBV16 and TRBJ1-2; D is perhaps TRBD1 (5 bases). Germline lookup yields CDR1 KGHSY and CDR2 FQNENV. There are 13 residues in the CDR3. Trimming stripped 4 bases from V and 2 bases from J, with 8 bases between. CDR3 sequence reads: CASSRQTNYGYTF. CDR3 nucleotides: TGTGCCAGCAGCCGACAGACAAACTATGGCTACACCTTC.

This sequence joins TRBV4-1 and TRBJ2-1, with 16 bases lining up with TRBD2. The CDR3 consists of 19 residues. Germline values: CDR1 MGHRA, CDR2 YSYEKL. J gave up 9 bases and V 4 bases, and 15 bases lay outside the gene matches. The CDR3 nucleotides read TGCGCCAGCAGCCGATCCGGGACTAGCGGGGGGGCTGGCCTTGGTGAGCAGTTCTTC. It translates to CASSRSGTSGGAGLGEQFF.

The gene calls are TRBV28 and TRBJ2-1; 9 bases agree with TRBD2. Germline CDR1 and CDR2: MDHEN and SYDVKM. The CDR3 runs to 15 residues. V dropped 5 bases and J dropped 5; count of bases not matched to a gene: 7. In DNA, the CDR3 is TGTGCCAGCAGTGGGGGGGGGACTAGCAACAATGAGCAGTTCTTC. Amino acid sequence: CASSGGGTSNNEQFF.

The CDR3 sequence is CASSRITGGVYPYEQYF. Written as DNA, the CDR3 is TGTGCCAGCAGCCGAATTACAGGGGGCGTGTATCCCTACGAGCAGTACTTC. V and J are TRBV14 and TRBJ2-7; 9 bases line up with TRBD1. This CDR3 has 17 amino acids. J lost 2 bases, V lost 4 bases, and 12 bases had no gene match. Germline V gives CDR1 SGHDN, CDR2 FVKESK. The whole variable domain, filled in from reference TRBV14 and TRBJ2-7, reads EAGVTQFPSHSVIEKGQTVTLRCDPISGHDNLYWYRRVMGKEIKFLLHFVKESKQDESGMPNNRFLAERTGGTYSTLKVQPAELEDSGVYFCASSRITGGVYPYEQYFGPGTRLTVT.

The chain has TRBV28 and TRBJ2-2, with TRBD1 matching over 9 bases. Trimming at V came to 3 bases and at J to 4 bases, leaving 3 bases not matched to a gene. The CDR3 consists of 15 residues. CDR1 and CDR2 from the germline V gene are MDHEN and SYDVKM. CDR3 nucleotide sequence: TGTGCCAGCAGTTTCGGGACAGGGATCACCGGGGAGCTGTTTTTT. As protein: CASSFGTGITGELFF.

This chain uses TRBV6-7 with TRBJ2-3; 7 bases are shared with TRBD2. TRBV6-7 is marked as an open reading frame, function uncertain. The V and J ends lost 1 base and 14 bases, in that order; junction bases with no gene match: 33. The CDR3 contains 21 residues. This CDR3 reads CASSYYAFVVKAGFGTLLRYF. CDR3 coding DNA: TGTGCCAGCAGTTACTATGCGTTCGTTGTAAAAGCGGGATTCGGGACTTTGCTTCGGTATTTT.

The chain employs TRBV4-1 and TRBJ1-3; TRBD1 matches 9 bases. Germline CDR1 is MGHRA and CDR2 is YSYEKL. Losses at the gene ends were 1 base for V and 0 bases for J; bases not matched to a gene: 4. The CDR3 is 17 amino acids. The CDR3 here is CASSQGPQGASGNTIYF. The CDR3 coding sequence is TGCGCCAGCAGCCAAGGTCCACAGGGGGCCTCTGGAAACACCATATATTTT.

CDR3 in DNA: TGTGCCAGCAGCATTGGGGGTGGGGGGAAGAGCGGAAACACCATATATTTT. This translates into CASSIGGGGKSGNTIYF. V gene TRBV5-4 combines with J gene TRBJ1-3, with a weak D call TRBD1 (5 bases). The CDR3 covers 17 residues. CDR1 and CDR2 from the germline V gene are SGHNT and YYREEE (reference sequence). The V end was cut by 4 bases, the J end by 4 bases, with 21 bases between. Combining the CDR3 with reference TRBV5-4 and TRBJ1-3 gives the whole variable domain ETGVTQSPTHLIKTRGQQVTLRCSSQSGHNTVSWYQQALGQGPQFIFQYYREEENGRGNFPPRFSGLQFPNYSSELNVNALELDDSALYLCASSIGGGGKSGNTIYFGEGSWLTVV.

This clone was found a few times. This sequence joins TRBV7-2 and TRBJ2-6; 7 nucleotides match TRBD1. From germline, CDR1 is SGHTA and CDR2 FQGNSA. The CDR3 has 14 amino acids. J was trimmed by 5 bases and V by 5 bases; bases with no gene match: 3. Written as DNA, the CDR3 is TGTGCCAGCAGCCGGACAGGTTGGGCCAACGTCCTGACTTTC. Protein product: CASSRTGWANVLTF.